The present entry profiles one T cell receptor beta chain with its context. The antigen remains undetermined. The data were taken from a study of shared clonotypes between healthy human individuals. Sequencing used immunoSEQ multiplex PCR; TCRdb keeps in-frame clones, though not all of them. The profile shows hundreds of thousands of clones, roughly 78% of them singletons. This CDR3 is built from 15 residues. The V gene's germline CDR1 is SNHLY and CDR2 FYNNEI. V was cut by 1 base and J by 5 bases, with 13 bases left in between. Whole-study results and caveats: Rarefaction revealed incomplete sorted-subset sequencing despite large depth.

The rearrangement joins TRBV2 to TRBJ2-3, with D maybe TRBD1 (5 bases). The sample consisted of memory CD4+ T cells sorted from blood. The subset denotes: CD45RA-negative fraction. The source is a woman aged 25-40 years in good health. In DNA, the CDR3 is TGTGCCAGCAGTGAAGGAACAGGCCGGGTAGATACGCAGTATTTT. Encoded protein: CASSEGTGRVDTQYF.